This passage covers 19 T cell receptor beta chains from one sample sequenced in a study of blood T cell dynamics during melanoma immunotherapy (dated by TCRdb to the early 2020s). Reading the label with the study, this specimen's time point is: week 3, after first cycle of checkpoint inhibitor. The method behind the library was the immunoSEQ multiplex PCR assay. In TCRdb, the immuneACCESS table is reduced to in-frame sequences with V and J assigned. These tables do not hold every clone; where another copy was compared, an unresolved V gene accounts for under half, and the others remain unexplained. The sample includes 7,000 to 8,500 clones, with approximately 90% observed a single time. 2% to 2.5% of the sample is taken by the ten largest. The sequencing used blood, collected from a patient treated with checkpoint blockade. Receptor source: a human donor with melanoma.

This chain joins TRBV2 and TRBJ2-4, with unresolved D. V lost 7 bases and J lost 6, with 13 bases in between. Germline V CDR1 and CDR2: SNHLY, FYNNEI. This CDR3 contains 13 residues. CDR3 nucleotides: TGTGCCAGCACTCGAATGAAAGGAAACATTCAGTACTTC. Its protein product is CASTRMKGNIQYF.

The gene calls are TRBV18 and TRBJ1-3; D call uncertain. Trimming took off 1 base at V and 0 bases at J, with 7 bases between the two ends. Germline lookup yields CDR1 KGHSH and CDR2 LQKENI. This CDR3 is 15 amino acids long. This CDR3 is CASSPQGSSGNTIYF. The CDR3 DNA follows: TGTGCCAGCTCACCACAAGGATCCTCTGGAAACACCATATATTTT. Looking up the rest from reference TRBV18 and TRBJ1-3 gives the full variable domain: NAGVMQNPRHLVRRRGQEARLRCSPMKGHSHVYWYRQLPEEGLKFMVYLQKENIIDESGMPKERFSAEFPKEGPSILRIQQVVRGDSAAYFCASSPQGSSGNTIYFGEGSWLTVV.

The chain employs TRBV4-1 and TRBJ1-3; 11 bases are shared with TRBD1. The germline CDR1 and CDR2 sequences are MGHRA and YSYEKL. With V trimmed by 2 bases and J by 0 bases, 6 bases remained unmatched. The CDR3 loop spans 18 amino acids. The CDR3 sequence: CASSQFRDRGVSGNTIYF. Written as DNA, the CDR3 is TGCGCCAGCAGCCAATTTCGGGACAGGGGGGTCTCTGGAAACACCATATATTTT.

The genes are TRBV19 and TRBJ2-7, with 8 bases lining up with TRBD1. There are 15 residues in the CDR3. The junction had 6 bases not matched to a gene; V was cut back by 5 bases and J by 0 bases. Germline V gives CDR1 LNHDA, CDR2 SQIVND (reference sequence). The CDR3 bases are TGTGCCAGTAGTCCCAGGGACAGGAGCTCCTACGAGCAGTACTTC. Encoded protein: CASSPRDRSSYEQYF.

This sequence joins TRBV5-1 and TRBJ1-2; D call uncertain. Germline V gene lookup returns CDR1 SGHRS and CDR2 YFSETQ. CDR3 length: 12 amino acids. V lost 0 bases and J lost 0, with 0 bases in between. CDR3 bases: TGCGCCAGCAGCTTGGCTAACTATGGCTACACCTTC. Residues: CASSLANYGYTF.

The J gene is TRBJ1-4, the V gene TRBV15, with D maybe TRBD1 (5 bases). Germline CDR1 and CDR2: LNHNV and YYDKDF (reference sequence). The CDR3 sequence is 14 residues long. The V and J ends lost 0 bases and 7 bases respectively, with 9 bases between them. CDR3 DNA: TGTGCCACCAGCAGAGATCAGGGAACTGAAAAACTGTTTTTT. Encoded protein: CATSRDQGTEKLFF.

This chain uses TRBV5-1 with TRBJ2-1; weak D call: TRBD2 (5 bases). Germline-derived CDR1 and CDR2 are SGHRS and YFSETQ. V was clipped by 5 bases and J by 0 bases, with 12 bases between them. The CDR3 covers 15 residues. CDR3 sequence (DNA): TGCGCCAGCAGTTACTCGGGAAGCTCCTACAATGAGCAGTTCTTC. It yields the protein CASSYSGSSYNEQFF.

As regards this clone: The junction departs from germline at one end; a sequencing error may be responsible. The chain employs TRBV4-2 and TRBJ1-1; D remains ambiguous. Germline V CDR1 and CDR2: LGHNA, YNFKEQ. CDR3 length: 13 amino acids. The CDR3 DNA sequence: TGTGCCAGCAGTCAAGACCTGGGCACTGAAGCTTTCTTT. It is translated as CASSQDLGTEAFF.

V is TRBV14 and J is TRBJ2-7; D is ambiguous. The CDR3 spans 11 residues. The V end lost 2 bases, the J end lost 7 bases, and 6 bases lay between the germline ends. CDR1 and CDR2 from the germline V gene are SGHDN and FVKESK. CDR3: CASSQFREQYF. The CDR3 DNA sequence: TGTGCCAGCAGCCAATTTAGGGAGCAGTACTTC.

The rearrangement links TRBV2 to TRBJ2-7; D possibly corresponds to TRBD2 (5 bases). Germline V lookup: CDR1 SNHLY, CDR2 FYNNEI. CDR3 size: 15 residues. With 5 bases removed from V and 0 bases from J, the gap between germline ends came to 14 bases. CDR3 in amino acids: CASSTPHGVSYEQYF. CDR3 nucleotide sequence: TGTGCCAGCAGTACACCTCACGGGGTCTCCTACGAGCAGTACTTC.

This clone was detected only a few times. The chain uses TRBV7-9 and TRBJ1-2, with 7 bases lining up with TRBD1. V shed 3 bases, J shed 4 bases, and the junction held 5 bases outside the gene matches. Looked up from germline, CDR1 is SEHNR and CDR2 is FQNEAQ (reference sequence). The CDR3 totals 14 residues. The CDR3 nucleotides are TGTGCCAGCAGCTTTTCAGGGGGTGGCTATGGCTACACCTTC. This codes for CASSFSGGGYGYTF.

V usage is TRBV27 and J usage is TRBJ1-6; D is perhaps TRBD1 (5 bases). Trimming stripped 7 bases from V and 7 bases from J, with 17 bases between. This CDR3 spans 15 amino acids. In germline, CDR1 is MNHEY, CDR2 SMNVEV (reference sequence). The CDR3 sequence: CASKIGGGYNSPLHF. The CDR3 DNA follows: TGTGCCAGCAAAATCGGCGGGGGATACAATTCACCCCTCCACTTT.

The CDR3 DNA sequence: TGTGCCAGTAGTATCACGGGGTCCGGAAACACCATATATTTT. Protein product: CASSITGSGNTIYF. The rearrangement uses TRBV19 and TRBJ1-3; D call uncertain. CDR1 and CDR2 (germline): LNHDA, SQIVND (reference sequence). V was shortened by 3 bases and J by 4 bases, with 10 bases between the two germline ends. The CDR3 runs 14 residues.

The V and J genes are TRBV7-9 and TRBJ2-1; 8 nucleotides match TRBD1. The CDR3 extends over 16 amino acids. Germline lookup yields CDR1 SEHNR and CDR2 FQNEAQ (reference sequence). Losses at the gene ends were 4 bases for V and 10 bases for J; bases not matched to a gene: 15. Here the CDR3 reads CASSSAWQGAQGEQFF. For the CDR3, the DNA is TGTGCCAGCAGCTCGGCCTGGCAGGGGGCCCAGGGGGAGCAGTTCTTC. Complete variable domain (other parts from reference TRBV7-9 and TRBJ2-1): DTGVSQNPRHKITKRGQNVTFRCDPISEHNRLYWYRQTLGQGPEFLTYFQNEAQLEKSRLLSDRFSAERPKGSFSTLEIQRTEQGDSAMYLCASSSAWQGAQGEQFFGPGTRLTVL.

The chain combines TRBV5-1 with TRBJ2-7; 9 bases agree with TRBD1. Trimming cost V 4 bases and J 2 bases; bases outside gene matches: 4. Looked up from germline, CDR1 is SGHRS and CDR2 is YFSETQ. The CDR3 has 14 amino acids. This CDR3 reads CASSGGQGTYEQYF. Written as DNA, the CDR3 is TGCGCCAGCAGCGGGGGACAGGGCACCTACGAGCAGTACTTC.

In its sample, this clone was seen once. The chain carries TRBV11-2 and TRBJ2-7; D is perhaps TRBD1 (7 bases). Germline loops: CDR1 SGHAT, CDR2 FQNNGV. This CDR3 has 15 residues. Trimming took off 7 bases at V and 0 bases at J, with 16 bases between the two ends. The CDR3 loop reads CASTTGVGGSYEQYF. As DNA, the CDR3 is TGTGCCAGCACCACAGGGGTGGGGGGCTCCTACGAGCAGTACTTC. Full variable domain (missing parts from reference TRBV11-2 and TRBJ2-7): EAGVAQSPRYKIIEKRQSVAFWCNPISGHATLYWYQQILGQGPKLLIQFQNNGVVDDSQLPKDRFSAERLKGVDSTLKIQPAKLEDSAVYLCASTTGVGGSYEQYFGPGTRLTVT.

The genes are TRBV7-3 and TRBJ2-7, with D possibly being TRBD1 (7 bases). Trimming took off 5 bases at V and 1 base at J, with 12 bases between the two ends. The CDR3 covers 14 residues. Germline V gives CDR1 SGHTA, CDR2 FQGTGA. The CDR3 nucleotides are TGTGCCAGCAGCCCGCAGGGGGGTTCCTACGAGCAGTACTTC. It yields the protein CASSPQGGSYEQYF.

This rearrangement joins TRBV5-1 to TRBJ1-2; no reliable D call. CDR1 is SGHRS and CDR2 is YFSETQ in the germline V gene. V gave up 3 bases and J gave up 7 bases, with 10 bases separating them. This CDR3 region has 12 residues. In DNA, the CDR3 is TGCGCCAGCAGCTCCACGACGATTGGCTACACCTTC. Translated, it gives CASSSTTIGYTF.

The V call is TRBV30, the J call TRBJ2-3; a weak D match, TRBD2 (6 bases). The CDR3 contains 13 residues. With 4 bases removed from V and 10 bases from J, the gap between germline ends came to 18 bases. Germline CDR1 is GTSNPN and CDR2 is SVGIG (reference sequence). Here the CDR3 DNA reads TGTGCCTGGACCTCTGCCCCCTCGGGAGCGCAGTATTTT. It codes for CAWTSAPSGAQYF.